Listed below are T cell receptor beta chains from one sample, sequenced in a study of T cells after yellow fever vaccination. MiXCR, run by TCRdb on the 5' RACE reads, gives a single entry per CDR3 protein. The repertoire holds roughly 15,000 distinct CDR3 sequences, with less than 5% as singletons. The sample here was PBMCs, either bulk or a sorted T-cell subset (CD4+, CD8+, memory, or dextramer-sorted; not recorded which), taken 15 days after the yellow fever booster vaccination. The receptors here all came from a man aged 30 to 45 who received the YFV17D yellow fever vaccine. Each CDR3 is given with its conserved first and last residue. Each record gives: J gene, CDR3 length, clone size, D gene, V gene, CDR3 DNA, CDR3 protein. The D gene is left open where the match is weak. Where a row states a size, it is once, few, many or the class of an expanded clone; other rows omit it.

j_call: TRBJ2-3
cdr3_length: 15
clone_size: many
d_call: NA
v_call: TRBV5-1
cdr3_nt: TGCGCCAGCAGCTTGCCCGCGCGGGCTACAGATACGCAGTATTTT
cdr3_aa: CASSLPARATDTQYF

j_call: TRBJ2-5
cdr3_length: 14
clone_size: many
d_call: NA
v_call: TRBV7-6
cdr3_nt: TGTGCCAGCAGCCGGGGGGCGATGAAAGAGACCCAGTACTTC
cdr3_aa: CASSRGAMKETQYF

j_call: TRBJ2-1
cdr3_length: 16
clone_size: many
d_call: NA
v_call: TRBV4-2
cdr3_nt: TGTGCCAGCAGCCAAGGAGCCTCCTTATCCTACAATGAGCAGTTCTTC
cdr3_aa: CASSQGASLSYNEQFF

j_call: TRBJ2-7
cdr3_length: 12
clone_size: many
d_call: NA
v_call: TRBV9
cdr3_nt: TGTGCCAGCAGCGTAGATGGGTCCGAGCAGTACTTC
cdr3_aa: CASSVDGSEQYF

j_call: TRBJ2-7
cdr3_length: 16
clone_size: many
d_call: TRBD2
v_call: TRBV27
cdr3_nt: TGTGCCAGCAGTCCCCTAACTAGCGGGAGGGACTACGAGCAGTACTTC
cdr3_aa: CASSPLTSGRDYEQYF

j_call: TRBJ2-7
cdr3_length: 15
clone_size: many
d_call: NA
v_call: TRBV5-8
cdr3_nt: TGTGCCAGCAGCGCCCGTGTGAGCCGCGTTTACGAGCAGTACTTC
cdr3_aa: CASSARVSRVYEQYF

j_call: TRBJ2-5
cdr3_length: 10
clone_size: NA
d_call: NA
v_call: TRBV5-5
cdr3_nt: TGTGCCAGCGGCCCTGAGCCCCAGTACTTC
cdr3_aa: CASGPEPQYF

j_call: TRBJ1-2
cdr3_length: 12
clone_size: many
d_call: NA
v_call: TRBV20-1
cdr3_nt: TGCAGTGCCACAGACAGCCACTATGGCTACACCTTC
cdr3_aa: CSATDSHYGYTF

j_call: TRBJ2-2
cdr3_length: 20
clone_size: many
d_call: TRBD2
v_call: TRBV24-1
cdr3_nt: TGTGCCACCAGTTTGGACGGTAGCGGGAGGGCCAGAACGAACACCGGGGAGCTGTTTTTT
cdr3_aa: CATSLDGSGRARTNTGELFF

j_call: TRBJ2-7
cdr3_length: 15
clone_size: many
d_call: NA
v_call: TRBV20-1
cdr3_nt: TGCAGTGCTAGACCCGGGACTGGCCTCTCCTACGAGCAGTACTTC
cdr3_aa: CSARPGTGLSYEQYF

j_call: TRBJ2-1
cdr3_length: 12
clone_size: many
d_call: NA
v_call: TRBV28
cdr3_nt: TGTGCCAGCCAGATAAGTGGAGGCGAGCAGTTCTTC
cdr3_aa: CASQISGGEQFF

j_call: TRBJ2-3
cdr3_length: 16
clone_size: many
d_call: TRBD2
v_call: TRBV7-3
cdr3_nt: TGTGCCAGCAGCTTAATGACGGGACTAGACCCAGATACGCAGTATTTT
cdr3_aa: CASSLMTGLDPDTQYF

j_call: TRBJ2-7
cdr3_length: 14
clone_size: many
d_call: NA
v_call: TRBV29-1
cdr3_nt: TGCAGCGCCGTCCTGACTAAAAGATTCGACGAGCAGTACTTC
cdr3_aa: CSAVLTKRFDEQYF

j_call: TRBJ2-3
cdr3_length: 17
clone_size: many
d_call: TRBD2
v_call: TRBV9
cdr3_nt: TGTGCCAGCAGCGTACCGAGACTAGCGGAGCACACAGATACGCAGTATTTT
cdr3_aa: CASSVPRLAEHTDTQYF

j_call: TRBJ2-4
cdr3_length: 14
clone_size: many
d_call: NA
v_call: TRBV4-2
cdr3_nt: TGTGCCAGCAGCCAAGAGAAGTTGGTGAACATTCAGTACTTC
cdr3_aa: CASSQEKLVNIQYF

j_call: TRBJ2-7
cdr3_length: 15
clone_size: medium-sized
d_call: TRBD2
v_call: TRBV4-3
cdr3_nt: TGCGCCAGCAGCCAAGACGCTAGCGGGAACTACGAGCAGTACTTC
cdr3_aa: CASSQDASGNYEQYF

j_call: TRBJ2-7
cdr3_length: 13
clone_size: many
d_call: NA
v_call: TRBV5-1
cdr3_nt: TGCGCCAGCAGCGGGGGACACAACTACGAGCAGTACTTC
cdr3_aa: CASSGGHNYEQYF

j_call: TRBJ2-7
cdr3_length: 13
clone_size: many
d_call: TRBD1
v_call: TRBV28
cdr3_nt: TGTGCCAGCACCCGACAGGGAGCGATCGAGCAGTACTTC
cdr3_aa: CASTRQGAIEQYF

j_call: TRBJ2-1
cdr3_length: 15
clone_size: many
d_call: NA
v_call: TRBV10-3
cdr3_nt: TGTGCCATCAGCCCCGGGAGAATCTCCCGTAATGAGCAGTTCTTC
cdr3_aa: CAISPGRISRNEQFF

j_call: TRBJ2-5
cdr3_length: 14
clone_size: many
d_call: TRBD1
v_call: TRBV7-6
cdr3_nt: TGTGCCAGCAGCCCCGGGACAGCCCAAGAGACCCAGTACTTC
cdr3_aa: CASSPGTAQETQYF

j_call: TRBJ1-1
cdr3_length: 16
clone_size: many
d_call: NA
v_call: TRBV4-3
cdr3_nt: TGCGCCAGCAGCCAAGAGAAGGGGGTAAAGAACACTGAAGCTTTCTTT
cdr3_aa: CASSQEKGVKNTEAFF

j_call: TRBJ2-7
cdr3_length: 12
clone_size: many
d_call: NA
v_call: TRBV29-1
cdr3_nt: TGCAGCGTCCGACGTACCGGTGGCGAGCAGTACTTC
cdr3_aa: CSVRRTGGEQYF

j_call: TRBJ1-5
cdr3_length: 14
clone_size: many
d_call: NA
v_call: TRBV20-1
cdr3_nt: TGCAGTGCTAGATTCCCCTCCGGCCATCAGCCCCAGCATTTT
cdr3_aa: CSARFPSGHQPQHF

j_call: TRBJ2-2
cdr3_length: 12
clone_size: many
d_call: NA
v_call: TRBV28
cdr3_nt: TGTGCCAGCAGCCCGCTGCACGGGGAGCTGTTTTTT
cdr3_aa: CASSPLHGELFF

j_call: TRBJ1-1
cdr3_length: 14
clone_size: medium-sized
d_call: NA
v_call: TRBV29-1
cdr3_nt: TGCAGCGTTGAAGTGCTGGGGGAATCGAGTGAAGCTTTCTTT
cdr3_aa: CSVEVLGESSEAFF

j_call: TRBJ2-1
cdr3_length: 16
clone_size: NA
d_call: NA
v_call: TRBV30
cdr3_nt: TGTGCCTGGAGTGCCACCCGGGCCATCTCCTACAATGAGCAGTTCTTC
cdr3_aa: CAWSATRAISYNEQFF

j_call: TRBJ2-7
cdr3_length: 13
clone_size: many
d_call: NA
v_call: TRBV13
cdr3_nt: TGTGCCAGCAGCCCCCGGGACGAGGACGAGCAGTACTTC
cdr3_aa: CASSPRDEDEQYF

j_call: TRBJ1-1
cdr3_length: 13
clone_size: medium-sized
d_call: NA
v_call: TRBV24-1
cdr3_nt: TGTGCCACCAGTCTGGGGGGGAACACTGAAGCTTTCTTT
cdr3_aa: CATSLGGNTEAFF

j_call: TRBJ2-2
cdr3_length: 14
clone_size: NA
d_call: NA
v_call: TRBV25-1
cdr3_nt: TGTGCCTCAGTGGGCTCCGCGAACATCGGTGAGCTGTTTTTT
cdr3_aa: CASVGSANIGELFF

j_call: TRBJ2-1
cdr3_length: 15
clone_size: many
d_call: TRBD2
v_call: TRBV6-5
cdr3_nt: TGTGCCAGCAGTTACGAGACTAGCGGGAGTGGGTCGCAGTTCTTC
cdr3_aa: CASSYETSGSGSQFF

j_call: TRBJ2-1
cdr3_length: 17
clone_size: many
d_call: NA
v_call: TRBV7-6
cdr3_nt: TGTGCCAGCAGCTTAGCAGGGCAGGGGAGGATAAACAATGAGCAGTTCTTC
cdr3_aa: CASSLAGQGRINNEQFF

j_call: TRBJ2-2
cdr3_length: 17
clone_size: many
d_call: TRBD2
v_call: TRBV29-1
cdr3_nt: TGCAGCGTTCTTGTGGGAGGGCCGGGTTCAAACACCGGGGAGCTGTTTTTT
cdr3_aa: CSVLVGGPGSNTGELFF

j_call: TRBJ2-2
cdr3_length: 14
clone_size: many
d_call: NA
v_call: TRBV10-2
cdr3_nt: TGCGCCAGCCAGAGAGGCGCGAACACCGGGGAGCTGTTTTTT
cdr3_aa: CASQRGANTGELFF

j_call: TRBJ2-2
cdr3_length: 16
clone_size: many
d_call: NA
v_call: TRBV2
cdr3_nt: TGTGCCAGGTCGTCCCTCGGGGAGCGGAACACCGGGGAGCTGTTTTTT
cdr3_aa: CARSSLGERNTGELFF

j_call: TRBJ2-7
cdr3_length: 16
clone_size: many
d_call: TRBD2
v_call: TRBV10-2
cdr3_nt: TGCGCCAGCGGTCGGTGGCGGGAGGGCCTTTCGGCCGAGCAGTACTTC
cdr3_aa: CASGRWREGLSAEQYF

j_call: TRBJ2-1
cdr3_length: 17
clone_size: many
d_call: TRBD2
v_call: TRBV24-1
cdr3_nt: TGTGCCACCAGTGATCCCTTAGCGGGAGGCCTCTACAATGAGCAGTTCTTC
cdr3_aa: CATSDPLAGGLYNEQFF

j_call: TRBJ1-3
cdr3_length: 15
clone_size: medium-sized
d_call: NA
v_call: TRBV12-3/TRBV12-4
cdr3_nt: TGTGCCAGCAGTTCGGGGGGACGGCCCGGGGTCTCCATATATTTT
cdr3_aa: CASSSGGRPGVSIYF

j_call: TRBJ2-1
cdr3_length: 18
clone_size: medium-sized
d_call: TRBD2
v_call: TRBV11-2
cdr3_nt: TGTGCCAGCAGCTTAGATCCCCAAGCGGGAGGGTTCTACAATGAGCAGTTCTTC
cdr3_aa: CASSLDPQAGGFYNEQFF

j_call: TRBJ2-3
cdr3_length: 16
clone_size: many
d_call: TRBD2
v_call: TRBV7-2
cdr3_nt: TGTGCCAGCAGCTTAGTAGCGGGAGGTAGTACAGATACGCAGTATTTT
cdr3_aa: CASSLVAGGSTDTQYF

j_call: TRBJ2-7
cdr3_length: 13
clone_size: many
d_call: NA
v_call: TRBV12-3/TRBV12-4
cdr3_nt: TGTGCCAGCAGTTCACGGACAGTCTACGAGCAGTACTTC
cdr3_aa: CASSSRTVYEQYF

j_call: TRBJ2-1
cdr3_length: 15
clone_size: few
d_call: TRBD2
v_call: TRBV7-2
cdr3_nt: TGTGCCAGCACGAGTACGACTAGCTCATCCGATGAGCAGTTCTTC
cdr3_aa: CASTSTTSSSDEQFF

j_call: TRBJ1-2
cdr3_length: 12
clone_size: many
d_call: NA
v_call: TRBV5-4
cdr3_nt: TGTGCCAGCAGCCACGCCCCGGATGGCTACACCTTC
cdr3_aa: CASSHAPDGYTF

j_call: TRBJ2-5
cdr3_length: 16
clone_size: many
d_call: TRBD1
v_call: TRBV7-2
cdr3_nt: TGTGCCAGCAGCTTACGACAGGGAGCTTACCAAGAGACCCAGTACTTC
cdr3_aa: CASSLRQGAYQETQYF

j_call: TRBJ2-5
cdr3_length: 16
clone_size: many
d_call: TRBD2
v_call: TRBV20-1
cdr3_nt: TGCAGTGCTAGAGCGACGAGCGGGAGGGGGCAAGAGACCCAGTACTTC
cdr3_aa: CSARATSGRGQETQYF

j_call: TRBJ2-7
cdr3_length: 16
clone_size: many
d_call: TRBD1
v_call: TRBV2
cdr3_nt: TGTGCCAGCAGTGAAGGAGCCGGGACAGGGGGCTACGAGCAGTACTTC
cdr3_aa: CASSEGAGTGGYEQYF

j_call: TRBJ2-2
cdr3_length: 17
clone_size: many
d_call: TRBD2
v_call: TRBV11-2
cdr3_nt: TGTGCCAGCAGCTCCACCCTTAGCGGGAGGGCCCCCGGGGAGCTGTTTTTT
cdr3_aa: CASSSTLSGRAPGELFF

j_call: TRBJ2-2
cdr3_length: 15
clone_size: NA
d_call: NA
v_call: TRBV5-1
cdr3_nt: TGCGCCAGCAGCTTACCTACAGGGAACACCGGGGAGCTGTTTTTT
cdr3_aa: CASSLPTGNTGELFF

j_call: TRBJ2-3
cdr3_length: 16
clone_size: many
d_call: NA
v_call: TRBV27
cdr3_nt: TGTGCCAGCAGTTTAAGTTGGTCTACTAGCACAGATACGCAGTATTTT
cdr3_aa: CASSLSWSTSTDTQYF

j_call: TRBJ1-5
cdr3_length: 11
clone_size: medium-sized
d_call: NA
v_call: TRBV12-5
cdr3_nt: TGTGCTTACGACCGAAATCAGCCCCAGCATTTT
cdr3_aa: CAYDRNQPQHF

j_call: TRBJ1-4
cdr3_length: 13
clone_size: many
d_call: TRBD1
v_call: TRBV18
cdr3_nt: TGTGCCAGCAGACAGGGAGCAAATGAAAAACTGTTTTTT
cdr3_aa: CASRQGANEKLFF

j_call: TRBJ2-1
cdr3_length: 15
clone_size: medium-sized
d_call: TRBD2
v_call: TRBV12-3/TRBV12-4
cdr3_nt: TGTGCCAGCAGTTCCAGCGGGACCTCCTACAATGAGCAGTTCTTC
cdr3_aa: CASSSSGTSYNEQFF

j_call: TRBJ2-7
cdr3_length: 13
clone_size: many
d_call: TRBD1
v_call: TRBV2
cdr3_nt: TGTGCCACCGCGACAGGGGTCAACTACGAGCAGTACTTC
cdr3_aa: CATATGVNYEQYF